This TCR beta chain comes out of a study of memory CD4+ T cells and cytomegalovirus serostatus. Broader study findings: Suggested: most of the CMV-linked TCR signature lies in CD4+ memory cells.

Worth noting for this clone: The antigen is undetermined.

The sort gate was single viable CD3+CD4+CD8-CD45RO+ cells for memory CD4+ T cells. Some clones are missing from TCRdb's copy, which holds only in-frame ones; the method was immunoSEQ multiplex PCR. This table has roughly 50,000 clones, around 78% appearing once. The germline CDR1 and CDR2 sequences are MNHEY and SMNVEV (reference sequence). The CDR3 loop spans 16 amino acids. The V end lost 2 bases, the J end lost 4 bases, and 15 bases lay between the germline ends. The chain carries TRBV27 and TRBJ1-5, with D perhaps matching TRBD1 (5 bases). This sequence was found in an adult in good health and CMV-seronegative. Sequenced: memory CD4+ T cells from blood. The CDR3 sequence: CASSLSRGRENQPQHF. The CDR3 DNA reads as TGTGCCAGCAGTTTAAGTCGGGGCCGTGAGAATCAGCCCCAGCATTTT.